The 17 T cell receptor beta chains reported below all come from one sample, sequenced in a study of CD8 T cells in ankylosing spondylitis. One entry per CDR3 protein results from TCRdb running MiXCR on the 5' RACE reads. In the table there are about 160,000 distinct CDR3 sequences, 18% of which are singletons. The material sequenced was blood, either unsorted or a sorted T cell fraction (not recorded which). The receptors come from a male donor with ankylosing spondylitis or in good health (not recorded which).

This clonotype was seen repeatedly, ten times or more. J is TRBJ1-5 and V is TRBV20-1; D is uncertain. The CDR3 consists of 12 residues. V gave up 6 bases and J gave up 4 bases, with 10 bases separating them. Germline values: CDR1 DFQATT, CDR2 SNEGSKA (reference sequence). CDR3 sequence: CSAIKGNQPQHF. DNA of the CDR3: TGCAGTGCGATCAAGGGAAATCAGCCCCAGCATTTT.

In this sample, this clonotype turned up a few times. The rearrangement joins TRBV18 to TRBJ2-1, with a possible D match to TRBD1 (5 bases). V was shortened by 4 bases and J by 4 bases, with 8 bases between the two germline ends. Germline CDR1 KGHSH, CDR2 LQKENI. CDR3 length: 13 residues. CDR3 nucleotides: TGTGCCAGCTCACTGACAGAATACAATGAGCAGTTCTTC. Translated: CASSLTEYNEQFF.

This clonotype was counted at least ten times. The CDR3 sequence is CSVGTLTYEQYF. DNA of the CDR3: TGCAGCGTAGGGACTCTTACCTACGAGCAGTACTTC. The V and J genes are TRBV29-1 and TRBJ2-7; a weak D match, TRBD2 (6 bases). The V end lost 6 bases, the J end lost 2 bases, and 11 bases lay between the germline ends. The germline CDR1 and CDR2 sequences are SQVTM and ANQGSEA. CDR3 length: 12 residues.

In this sample, this clonotype turned up many times. The V gene is TRBV29-1, the J gene TRBJ2-1; 8 bases fit TRBD1. Germline loops: CDR1 SQVTM, CDR2 ANQGSEA. V dropped 6 bases and J dropped 4; count of bases not matched to a gene: 11. This CDR3 comprises 15 residues. CDR3 sequence: CSVADRGTFYNEQFF. For the CDR3, the DNA is TGCAGCGTAGCAGACAGGGGCACCTTTTACAATGAGCAGTTCTTC.

Ten or more counts support this clonotype. The chain couples TRBV12-3 or TRBV12-4 to TRBJ2-4, with D unclear. Between the trimmed V and J ends, which lost 6 bases and 0 bases, there was a span of 15 bases. The CDR3 is 16 residues long. CDR3: CASSPGRWLAKNIQYF. The CDR3 DNA reads TGTGCCAGCAGCCCAGGACGGTGGCTAGCCAAAAACATTCAGTACTTC.

This clonotype showed up many times. This sequence joins TRBV27 and TRBJ1-5, with D hard to call. Germline CDR1 reads MNHEY; CDR2 reads SMNVEV (reference sequence). The length of the CDR3 is 13 residues. V shed 6 bases and J shed 2 bases, with 8 bases lying between them. CDR3 region: CASRFNGNQPQHF. CDR3 DNA sequence: TGTGCCAGCAGATTCAACGGCAATCAGCCCCAGCATTTT.

This clonotype came up many times. J is TRBJ2-1 and V is TRBV5-1, with TRBD2 matching 7 bases. CDR3 length equals 15 residues. V was clipped by 0 bases and J by 2 bases; unmatched bases: 2. Germline assignment: CDR1 SGHRS and CDR2 YFSETQ. DNA of the CDR3: TGCGCCAGCAGCTTGGCCCTAGCGGCCTACAATGAGCAGTTCTTC. Translating gives CASSLALAAYNEQFF.

The DNA of the CDR3 is TGTGCCAGCGGGCGGGGTTACACAGATACGCAGTATTTT. It specifies CASGRGYTDTQYF. The chain has TRBV19 and TRBJ2-3, with D possibly being TRBD2 (6 bases). Between the trimmed V and J ends, which lost 9 bases and 2 bases, there was a span of 12 bases. The CDR3 runs 13 residues. Germline V gene sequence: CDR1 LNHDA, CDR2 SQIVND (reference sequence). The whole variable domain, filled in from reference TRBV19 and TRBJ2-3, reads DGGITQSPKYLFRKEGQNVTLSCEQNLNHDAMYWYRQDPGQGLRLIYYSQIVNDFQKGDIAEGYSVSREKKESFPLTVTSAQKNPTAFYLCASGRGYTDTQYFGPGTRLTVL.

This clonotype was detected only once. The chain employs TRBV6-5 and TRBJ1-4; 10 bases map to TRBD1. V gave up 4 bases and J gave up 7 bases; unmatched junction bases: 6. Per the germline V gene, CDR1 is MNHEY and CDR2 is SVGAGI. CDR3 length equals 15 residues. For the CDR3, the DNA is TGTGCCAGCAGTTTACGGGGACAGGGGTCTGAAAAACTGTTTTTT. It specifies CASSLRGQGSEKLFF.

This chain links TRBV28 with TRBJ2-7, with 7 bases aligning to TRBD1. Germline trimming cut 7 bases from V and 5 bases from J; bases unmatched to any gene: 14. Germline CDR1 is MDHEN and CDR2 is SYDVKM. There are 15 residues in the CDR3. CDR3: CASISATGSPHEQYF. The CDR3 DNA is TGTGCCAGCATTTCCGCGACAGGGTCTCCCCACGAGCAGTACTTC.

This clonotype was seen ten or more times. The J gene is TRBJ2-7, the V gene TRBV6-5; 7 bases match TRBD1. The CDR3 totals 15 residues. Trimming removed 0 bases from V and 5 bases from J; junction bases left unmatched: 7. Germline V gene data show CDR1 as MNHEY and CDR2 as SVGAGI. Here the CDR3 reads CASSYSEQGIHEQYF. DNA for the CDR3: TGTGCCAGCAGTTACTCGGAACAGGGGATCCACGAGCAGTACTTC.

To note about this clonotype: Sequence at one end of the junction differs from germline and may be a read error. The chain has TRBV12-3 or TRBV12-4 and TRBJ2-5, with D unresolved. The CDR3 is made up of 18 amino acids. The CDR3 sequence is CASCLYEGELAYLETQYF. The CDR3 DNA reads as TGTGCCAGCTGTTTATATGAAGGCGAGTTGGCATATTTGGAGACCCAGTACTTC.

This clonotype has just a few counts. The rearrangement links TRBV4-2 to TRBJ2-3, with 9 bases identical to TRBD2. The V gene end was trimmed by 8 bases and the J gene end by 4 bases; junction bases not matched to a gene: 7. The CDR3 spans 14 residues. Per the germline V gene, CDR1 is LGHNA and CDR2 is YNFKEQ. The CDR3 bases are TGTGCCAGCGCAGTAGCGGGAGACGCAGATACGCAGTATTTT. Protein sequence: CASAVAGDADTQYF.

This clonotype was counted at least ten times. This chain joins TRBV27 and TRBJ1-4; D is undetermined. The CDR3 totals 13 residues. The V end lost 6 bases, the J end lost 6 bases, and 11 bases lay between the germline ends. Germline CDR1 is MNHEY and CDR2 is SMNVEV (reference sequence). The CDR3: CASSRAPDEKLFF. CDR3 nucleotides: TGTGCCAGCAGCAGAGCTCCGGATGAAAAACTGTTTTTT.

This clonotype turned up a few times. The chain couples TRBV29-1 to TRBJ2-1; 8 bases agree with TRBD1. In germline, CDR1 is SQVTM, CDR2 ANQGSEA. Trimming cost V 7 bases and J 5 bases; bases outside gene matches: 4. CDR3 length: 12 residues. CDR3 sequence: CSAGTGDNEQFF. Written as DNA, the CDR3 is TGCAGCGCAGGGACAGGAGACAATGAGCAGTTCTTC.

This clonotype has a count of ten or more. V is TRBV5-4 and J is TRBJ2-4, with TRBD2 matching 7 bases. Germline CDR1 SGHNT, CDR2 YYREEE (reference sequence). CDR3 size: 15 residues. The V segment lost 1 base and the J segment 7 bases; nucleotides outside the gene matches: 8. For the CDR3, the DNA is TGTGCCAGCAGCTTGCGCTCTTCCGGGGGGAACATTCAGTACTTC. Translated: CASSLRSSGGNIQYF.

The genes are TRBV20-1 and TRBJ1-2, with 7 bases matching TRBD1. V lost 5 bases, J lost 6 bases, and 15 bases stayed unmatched. This CDR3 comprises 15 residues. Germline CDR1 is DFQATT and CDR2 is SNEGSKA (reference sequence). The CDR3 nucleotides read TGCAGTGCTTGGAGGCCAGCTGACAGGGATCATGGCTACACCTTC. Translation gives CSAWRPADRDHGYTF.